Shown below are 12 T cell receptor beta chains from a single sample sequenced in a study of blood T cell repertoires in COVID-19. Generated by immunoSEQ multiplex PCR, the TCRdb table keeps only in-frame clones and is missing some. The sample holds about 440,000 clones, around 89% seen once. Sequencing was performed on peripheral blood. These receptors were taken from a woman aged 30 to 39 with acute or convalescent COVID-19.

This chain connects TRBV10-3 to TRBJ2-6; no clear D gene. The V and J ends lost 3 bases and 2 bases respectively, with 8 bases between them. There are 15 residues in the CDR3. The germline V gene encodes CDR1 ENHRY and CDR2 SYGVKD. CDR3 nucleotide sequence: TGTGCCATCAGTGACCCGAGAGCTGGGGCCAACGTCCTGACTTTC. Its protein product is CAISDPRAGANVLTF.

The chain combines TRBV5-6 with TRBJ2-3; D perhaps matches TRBD1 (6 bases). With 2 bases removed from V and 5 bases from J, the gap between germline ends came to 6 bases. The CDR3 spans 12 residues. Germline V CDR1 and CDR2: SGHDT, YYEEEE. Here the CDR3 reads CASSLQGDTQYF. As DNA, the CDR3 is TGTGCCAGCAGCTTACAGGGAGATACGCAGTATTTT. The whole variable domain, remainder taken from reference TRBV5-6 and TRBJ2-3, is DAGVTQSPTHLIKTRGQQVTLRCSPKSGHDTVSWYQQALGQGPQFIFQYYEEEERQRGNFPDRFSGHQFPNYSSELNVNALLLGDSALYLCASSLQGDTQYFGPGTRLTVL.

V gene TRBV28 combines with J gene TRBJ2-3; 7 nucleotides line up with TRBD2. J lost 2 bases, V lost 3 bases, and 5 bases had no gene match. The CDR3 sequence is 15 residues long. The V gene's germline CDR1 is MDHEN and CDR2 SYDVKM. The CDR3 sequence: CASSFGEGFTDTQYF. The CDR3 nucleotides read TGTGCCAGCAGTTTTGGGGAGGGGTTCACAGATACGCAGTATTTT. Looking up the rest from reference TRBV28 and TRBJ2-3 gives the full variable domain: DVKVTQSSRYLVKRTGEKVFLECVQDMDHENMFWYRQDPGLGLRLIYFSYDVKMKEKGDIPEGYSVSREKKERFSLILESASTNQTSMYLCASSFGEGFTDTQYFGPGTRLTVL.

This chain links TRBV5-1 with TRBJ1-5, with D possibly matching TRBD1 (6 bases). This CDR3 is 15 amino acids long. V gave up 0 bases and J gave up 6 bases, with 13 bases separating them. Germline assignment: CDR1 SGHRS and CDR2 YFSETQ. In nucleotides, the CDR3 is TGCGCCAGCAGCTTGGGACGACAGGTTTCTCAGCCCCAGCATTTT. It specifies CASSLGRQVSQPQHF.

The V call is TRBV12-5, the J call TRBJ2-2, with D perhaps TRBD2 (6 bases). This CDR3 is built from 18 residues. The V gene lost 2 bases and the J gene lost 4 bases, with 20 bases spanning the gap. Germline V CDR1 and CDR2: LGHNT, FRNRAP. For the CDR3, the DNA is TGTGCTAGTGGTTTGTGGGCAGGGCGGGATGCGGGCACCGGGGAGCTGTTTTTT. Translated, it gives CASGLWAGRDAGTGELFF.

This clone was seen only once. This CDR3 is CASSSHRAGNYGYTF. CDR3 bases: TGTGCCAGCAGCTCCCACCGGGCGGGGAACTATGGCTACACCTTC. V usage is TRBV6-5 and J usage is TRBJ1-2; no clear D. Trimming took off 6 bases at V and 2 bases at J, with 16 bases between the two ends. The CDR3 covers 15 residues. Germline V gene sequence: CDR1 MNHEY, CDR2 SVGAGI.

The chain has TRBV19 and TRBJ2-1; a weak D match, TRBD1 (6 bases). CDR1 is LNHDA, CDR2 SQIVND, per germline (reference sequence). This CDR3 spans 17 amino acids. Trimming stripped 2 bases from V and 4 bases from J, with 18 bases between. The chain's CDR3 is CASSIPLRDTSYNEQFF. CDR3 nucleotides: TGTGCCAGTAGTATACCGTTACGGGACACAAGTTACAATGAGCAGTTCTTC.

J is TRBJ1-5 and V is TRBV12-2; the table calls TRBD1, which could not be checked here. TRBV12-2 is listed as a pseudogene. This CDR3 has 16 residues. The CDR3 is CASRSYPARSCQPQHF. CDR3 coding DNA: TGTGCAAGTCGCTCATATCCCGCCAGGTCTTGTCAGCCCCAGCATTTT.

The rearrangement links TRBV27 to TRBJ2-7, with 10 bases identical to TRBD2. Losses at the gene ends were 1 base for V and 4 bases for J; bases not matched to a gene: 10. Germline CDR1 and CDR2: MNHEY and SMNVEV (reference sequence). CDR3 length: 17 residues. The CDR3 DNA reads as TGTGCCAGCAGTTTATATGGGAGGCTAGCGGGGGAATACGAGCAGTACTTC. It encodes CASSLYGRLAGEYEQYF.

The chain is built from TRBV2 and TRBJ1-2, with TRBD1 matching over 8 bases. Germline V gene lookup returns CDR1 SNHLY and CDR2 FYNNEI. V was clipped by 0 bases and J by 3 bases; unmatched bases: 12. The CDR3 covers 18 residues. In DNA form, the CDR3 reads TGTGCCAGCAGTGAAGCAAGTCAGGGGGCCCTAATGCACTATGGCTACACCTTC. It is translated as CASSEASQGALMHYGYTF. Together with reference TRBV2 and TRBJ1-2, the CDR3 gives the full variable domain: EPEVTQTPSHQVTQMGQEVILRCVPISNHLYFYWYRQILGQKVEFLVSFYNNEISEKSEIFDDQFSVERPDGSNFTLKIRSTKLEDSAMYFCASSEASQGALMHYGYTFGSGTRLTVV.

This chain uses TRBV7-3 with TRBJ2-2; perhaps TRBD2 as D (6 bases). Germline V CDR1 and CDR2: SGHTA, FQGTGA. This CDR3 comprises 16 residues. Deletions cut 6 bases from V and 3 bases from J, with 17 bases between. CDR3 DNA: TGTGCCAGCAGTGACCGACTAGAGCGGGACACCGGGGAGCTGTTTTTT. Protein: CASSDRLERDTGELFF.

The chain joins TRBV6-5 to TRBJ2-7; 9 bases agree with TRBD1. J was trimmed by 6 bases and V by 7 bases; bases with no gene match: 7. This CDR3 contains 13 residues. The germline V gene has CDR1 MNHEY and CDR2 SVGAGI. CDR3 DNA: TGTGCCAGCACCCTAAGGGGACAGGGCGAGCAGTACTTC. Translated, it gives CASTLRGQGEQYF.